Listed below are T cell receptor beta chains from one sample, sequenced in a study of T-cell reconstitution after alpha-beta-depleted transplantation in children. TCRdb re-derived calls from the PCR reads in MiXCR, one entry per CDR3 protein. The data show 70,000 to 95,000 distinct CDR3 sequences, 15% to 19% seen once. The specimen comprised PBMCs, mostly from graft donor cells, sampled 180 days after TCRalphabeta/CD19-depleted stem cell transplant. The receptors come from a male patient aged 2-15 years who had a stem cell transplant for acute lymphoblastic leukemia, so the T cells may come from the graft donor. The conserved cysteine and the conserved F or W are not part of the CDR3 here. Fields, in order: clone size, D gene, V gene, J gene, CDR3 protein. A D gene is named only where the DNA matches it firmly. Clone sizes are given selectively: once, few, many, or a class where the clone is expanded.

clone_size: few; d_call: -; v_call: TRBV6-5; j_call: TRBJ2-1; cdr3_aa: ASSYSGNSYNEQF
clone_size: few; d_call: -; v_call: TRBV12-3/TRBV12-4; j_call: TRBJ1-2; cdr3_aa: ASSFGEGYT
clone_size: -; d_call: -; v_call: TRBV18; j_call: TRBJ1-6; cdr3_aa: ASSPAPGRNSPLH
clone_size: many; d_call: -; v_call: TRBV29-1; j_call: TRBJ2-7; cdr3_aa: SAQSHEGGEQY
clone_size: few; d_call: -; v_call: TRBV11-1; j_call: TRBJ2-7; cdr3_aa: ASSTGRSYEQY
clone_size: many; d_call: TRBD1; v_call: TRBV3-1; j_call: TRBJ2-1; cdr3_aa: ASSPLRDRVYNEQF
clone_size: -; d_call: TRBD2; v_call: TRBV14; j_call: TRBJ2-7; cdr3_aa: ASSQPAGGRPYEQY
clone_size: few; d_call: -; v_call: TRBV10-3; j_call: TRBJ2-2; cdr3_aa: AIPSEGRRAGELF
clone_size: few; d_call: -; v_call: TRBV5-6; j_call: TRBJ1-1; cdr3_aa: ASSFGDTEAF
clone_size: -; d_call: -; v_call: TRBV5-4; j_call: TRBJ1-2; cdr3_aa: ASSLGGGTYGYT
clone_size: -; d_call: TRBD2; v_call: TRBV12-3/TRBV12-4; j_call: TRBJ2-6; cdr3_aa: ASSLGGGGSGANVLT
clone_size: few; d_call: TRBD1; v_call: TRBV28; j_call: TRBJ2-5; cdr3_aa: ASSLRDRGETQY
clone_size: few; d_call: TRBD1; v_call: TRBV7-2; j_call: TRBJ1-5; cdr3_aa: ASSLAGTGVNQPQH
clone_size: -; d_call: -; v_call: TRBV15; j_call: TRBJ2-4; cdr3_aa: ATSSRVEAKNIQY
clone_size: -; d_call: -; v_call: TRBV20-1; j_call: TRBJ2-7; cdr3_aa: SAPRLDPSEQY
clone_size: -; d_call: -; v_call: TRBV12-5; j_call: TRBJ1-2; cdr3_aa: ASGLFGGYGYT
clone_size: few; d_call: -; v_call: TRBV20-1; j_call: TRBJ2-4; cdr3_aa: SARIRQLAKNIQY
clone_size: few; d_call: -; v_call: TRBV11-2; j_call: TRBJ1-2; cdr3_aa: ASSRSHGRTVSFNYGYT
clone_size: -; d_call: TRBD2; v_call: TRBV20-1; j_call: TRBJ2-1; cdr3_aa: SATRIVAGGHYNEQF
clone_size: -; d_call: -; v_call: TRBV7-6; j_call: TRBJ2-5; cdr3_aa: ASSSSPARLLAETQY
clone_size: -; d_call: TRBD2; v_call: TRBV10-3; j_call: TRBJ2-7; cdr3_aa: AISPGLAAAYEQY
clone_size: -; d_call: -; v_call: TRBV7-9; j_call: TRBJ1-1; cdr3_aa: ASSSVWGSAEAF
clone_size: -; d_call: -; v_call: TRBV3-1; j_call: TRBJ2-6; cdr3_aa: ASSQDDSGANVLT
clone_size: many; d_call: -; v_call: TRBV7-2; j_call: TRBJ2-7; cdr3_aa: ASSSGATEGHEQY
clone_size: -; d_call: -; v_call: TRBV10-3; j_call: TRBJ1-3; cdr3_aa: AIAVGGPDRNTIY
clone_size: -; d_call: -; v_call: TRBV5-1; j_call: TRBJ1-1; cdr3_aa: ASSIGQLNTEAF
clone_size: -; d_call: -; v_call: TRBV3-1; j_call: TRBJ2-3; cdr3_aa: ASSPTAGPGADTQY
clone_size: many; d_call: -; v_call: TRBV29-1; j_call: TRBJ2-7; cdr3_aa: SVEGGSEQY
clone_size: -; d_call: -; v_call: TRBV5-1; j_call: TRBJ1-2; cdr3_aa: ASSGDKSATGGYT
clone_size: -; d_call: -; v_call: TRBV7-9; j_call: TRBJ2-7; cdr3_aa: ASSLVASKSSEQY
clone_size: -; d_call: -; v_call: TRBV20-1; j_call: TRBJ1-2; cdr3_aa: SARGSSYGYT
clone_size: -; d_call: TRBD2; v_call: TRBV7-8; j_call: TRBJ2-1; cdr3_aa: ASSLNSGDGSYNEQF
clone_size: few; d_call: TRBD1; v_call: TRBV9; j_call: TRBJ1-2; cdr3_aa: ASSGPSGAGGSYGYT
clone_size: many; d_call: TRBD1; v_call: TRBV5-6; j_call: TRBJ2-7; cdr3_aa: ASSLGAGTGGSEQY
clone_size: few; d_call: TRBD1; v_call: TRBV5-1; j_call: TRBJ2-4; cdr3_aa: ASSFRDRGTIAKNIQY
clone_size: -; d_call: TRBD1; v_call: TRBV12-3/TRBV12-4; j_call: TRBJ2-5; cdr3_aa: ASSQRDRIYQETQY
clone_size: few; d_call: TRBD1; v_call: TRBV20-1; j_call: TRBJ1-4; cdr3_aa: SARESGQGYEKLF
clone_size: -; d_call: -; v_call: TRBV7-6; j_call: TRBJ2-1; cdr3_aa: ASSYSALPSYNEQF
clone_size: few; d_call: -; v_call: TRBV5-1; j_call: TRBJ1-1; cdr3_aa: ASSLYRGETEAF
clone_size: -; d_call: -; v_call: TRBV19; j_call: TRBJ2-1; cdr3_aa: ASSIDRAPYNEQF
clone_size: -; d_call: TRBD1; v_call: TRBV5-1; j_call: TRBJ2-1; cdr3_aa: ASSLAGQGNNEQF
clone_size: -; d_call: -; v_call: TRBV12-3/TRBV12-4; j_call: TRBJ2-7; cdr3_aa: ASSFDYGEQY
clone_size: -; d_call: TRBD1; v_call: TRBV15; j_call: TRBJ2-4; cdr3_aa: ATSSTYRDRSY
clone_size: -; d_call: TRBD2; v_call: TRBV12-3/TRBV12-4; j_call: TRBJ2-2; cdr3_aa: ASIMTSGYTGELF
clone_size: -; d_call: TRBD1; v_call: TRBV5-1; j_call: TRBJ2-7; cdr3_aa: ASSGDRWDEQY
clone_size: -; d_call: -; v_call: TRBV12-3/TRBV12-4; j_call: TRBJ1-2; cdr3_aa: ASSPKVHYGYT
clone_size: many; d_call: TRBD1; v_call: TRBV5-5; j_call: TRBJ1-6; cdr3_aa: ASSLIPGQFNSPLH
clone_size: few; d_call: -; v_call: TRBV27; j_call: TRBJ2-6; cdr3_aa: ASSFGEANVLT
clone_size: -; d_call: -; v_call: TRBV4-3; j_call: TRBJ2-3; cdr3_aa: ASSQEGGLSTDTQY
clone_size: few; d_call: -; v_call: TRBV20-1; j_call: TRBJ1-5; cdr3_aa: SASSLGRNNQPQH
clone_size: few; d_call: TRBD1; v_call: TRBV20-1; j_call: TRBJ1-1; cdr3_aa: SAREEGGANTEAF